One and the same sample provided the 32 T cell receptor beta chains below, sequenced in a study of CD8+CD57+ T cells in acquired aplastic anemia. Genomic DNA provided the template from which TCR beta VDJ and CDR3 profiles were obtained. TCRdb redid the calling of the reads with MiXCR, one entry per CDR3 protein. The sample has about 220,000 distinct CDR3 sequences; around 46% are singletons. In patients chosen for sequencing, flow cytometry had shown CD8+CD57+ cell expansion. The specimen sequenced was sorted CD4+, CD8+, or CD8+CD57+ T cells (not recorded which) from PBMCs. These receptors all come from a human donor with aplastic anemia.

There are many counts of this clonotype. The gene calls are TRBV6-2 or TRBV6-3 and TRBJ2-3; D is ambiguous. This CDR3 comprises 13 residues. Trimming removed 2 bases from V and 4 bases from J, with 7 bases in between. Germline CDR1 MNHEY, CDR2 SVGEGT. The CDR3 loop reads CASSYVVSDTQYF. CDR3 DNA sequence: TGTGCCAGCAGTTACGTTGTCTCAGATACGCAGTATTTT.

Ten or more counts support this clonotype. The rearrangement uses TRBV6-6 and TRBJ1-1; possibly TRBD1 for D (5 bases). Trimming left V 5 bases short and J 3 bases short, with 13 bases between. The germline gives CDR1 MNHNY, CDR2 SVGAGI (reference sequence). This CDR3 region has 14 residues. The CDR3 nucleotides are TGTGCCAGCAGTCCCAGGGTGGGGGACACTGAAGCTTTCTTT. As protein: CASSPRVGDTEAFF.

This clonotype was seen more than once but under ten times. The chain joins TRBV19 to TRBJ2-7, with TRBD1 matching 10 bases. Trimming took 3 bases from V and 7 from J; bases not matched to a gene: 12. Germline V lookup: CDR1 LNHDA, CDR2 SQIVND (reference sequence). The CDR3 is 16 residues long. The CDR3 DNA follows: TGTGCCAGTAGTATCCCCGGCCTCGGACAGGGGGGAGAGCAGTACTTC. This encodes CASSIPGLGQGGEQYF.

V and J are TRBV7-3 and TRBJ2-3; D uncertain. Germline CDR1 is SGHTA and CDR2 is FQGTGA. Between the trimmed V and J ends, which lost 8 bases and 2 bases, there was a span of 11 bases. CDR3 size: 13 residues. The CDR3 DNA follows: TGTGCCAGCTCCCGGGCCCCCACAGATACGCAGTATTTT. Protein: CASSRAPTDTQYF.

In its sample, this clonotype was seen many times. This chain joins TRBV20-1 and TRBJ2-3; D is possibly TRBD2 (6 bases). CDR3 length equals 13 residues. Germline V gene sequence: CDR1 DFQATT, CDR2 SNEGSKA (reference sequence). V dropped 6 bases and J dropped 2 bases, with 12 bases sitting between them. The CDR3, as DNA: TGCAGTGCACGGGACTTTACCACAGATACGCAGTATTTT. Protein sequence: CSARDFTTDTQYF.

Comment on this clonotype: The junction differs from germline at one of its ends, possibly a read error. This chain links TRBV7-6 with TRBJ2-5, with TRBD2 matching over 7 bases. This CDR3 spans 16 amino acids. In germline, CDR1 is SGHVS, CDR2 FNYEAQ. The CDR3, as DNA: TGTGCTAGCAGCTTAGAACCAGGGAGGGTCCAAGAGACCCAGTACTTC. This sequence encodes CASSLEPGRVQETQYF.

A remark on this clonotype: The junction differs from germline at one of its ends, possibly a read error. The chain carries TRBV9 and TRBJ2-3, with TRBD2 identical over 8 bases. Looked up from germline, CDR1 is SGDLS and CDR2 is YYNGEE. CDR3 length: 15 amino acids. The CDR3 is CASSIESGGTDTQYF. In nucleotides, the CDR3 is TGTGCCAGCAGCATAGAAAGCGGGGGCACAGATACGCAGTATTTC.

This clonotype was found many times. V usage is TRBV13 and J usage is TRBJ1-4, with D unclear. CDR3 size: 13 residues. Germline CDR1 and CDR2: PRHDT and FYEKMQ (reference sequence). V gave up 1 base and J gave up 7 bases, with 7 bases separating them. The CDR3 is CASSLEGREKLFF. CDR3 nucleotides: TGTGCCAGCAGCTTAGAAGGCCGTGAAAAACTGTTTTTT.

This clonotype was picked up a small number of times. An end of the junction does not agree with germline; a read error may underlie this. The chain uses TRBV7-7 and TRBJ2-5, with TRBD1 matching 8 bases. Germline CDR1 is SSHAT and CDR2 is FNYEAQ (reference sequence). This CDR3 is built from 13 residues. In DNA, the CDR3 is TGTGCTAGCAGCTCCCGGGACAGGGAGACCCAGTACTTC. Translating it yields CASSSRDRETQYF.

J is TRBJ2-5 and V is TRBV15, with 7 bases lining up with TRBD2. The CDR3 contains 14 residues. The V and J ends lost 2 bases and 5 bases, in that order; junction bases with no gene match: 5. Germline CDR1 and CDR2: LNHNV and YYDKDF (reference sequence). The CDR3 is CATSRLEGGETQYF. The DNA of the CDR3 is TGTGCCACCAGCAGACTGGAGGGAGGGGAGACCCAGTACTTC.

V gene TRBV20-1 combines with J gene TRBJ1-6; the D gene is possibly TRBD1 (6 bases). Trimming removed 1 base from V and 7 bases from J, with 14 bases in between. The CDR3 spans 15 residues. Germline lookup yields CDR1 DFQATT and CDR2 SNEGSKA (reference sequence). CDR3: CSARVQGNTNSPLHF. The CDR3 DNA reads as TGCAGTGCTAGAGTACAGGGCAATACGAATTCACCCCTCCACTTT.

This sequence joins TRBV5-1 and TRBJ1-1; D is undetermined. Germline V CDR1 and CDR2: SGHRS, YFSETQ. This CDR3 has 14 amino acids. V lost 1 base and J lost 1, with 8 bases in between. The CDR3 bases are TGCGCCAGCAGCTTGTTATCGGGGAACACTGAAGCTTTCTTT. This encodes CASSLLSGNTEAFF.

The J gene is TRBJ2-7, the V gene TRBV29-1, with D perhaps matching TRBD1 (5 bases). The J call may be incorrect, as the DNA end agrees better with TRBJ2-5. In germline, CDR1 is SQVTM, CDR2 ANQGSEA. CDR3 length: 13 amino acids. CDR3 amino acids: CSADSLTQETQYF. The DNA of the CDR3 is TGCAGCGCAGACAGTTTAACGCAAGAGACCCAGTACTTC.

To note about this clonotype: The junction shows a germline mismatch at one end, possibly a read error. The genes are TRBV5-1 and TRBJ1-3; D remains ambiguous. Germline V CDR1 and CDR2: SGHRS, YFSETQ. CDR3 length: 14 amino acids. CDR3 sequence reads: CANSLFRDRNTIYF. The CDR3 DNA reads TGCGCCAACAGCTTGTTTAGGGATAGGAACACCATATATTTT.

There are many counts of this clonotype. This chain connects TRBV7-8 to TRBJ1-3; D not certain. CDR1 is SGHVS and CDR2 is FQNEAQ in the germline V gene. The length of the CDR3 is 16 residues. Deletions cut 3 bases from V and 0 bases from J, with 12 bases between. CDR3 region: CASSFELINSGNTIYF. CDR3 nucleotides: TGTGCCAGCAGCTTTGAATTGATAAACTCTGGAAACACCATATATTTT.

This clonotype has only a few counts. V usage is TRBV15 and J usage is TRBJ2-5; TRBD1 agrees at 9 bases. CDR3 length: 16 residues. The trim removed 1 base at V and 5 bases at J, leaving 8 bases unmatched. Germline V CDR1 and CDR2: LNHNV, YYDKDF (reference sequence). CDR3 sequence (DNA): TGTGCCACCAGCAGAGTACTGGGACAGGGACACGAGACCCAGTACTTC. Residues: CATSRVLGQGHETQYF.

The chain combines TRBV10-3 with TRBJ2-7; 11 bases fit TRBD2. CDR3 length: 20 amino acids. From germline, CDR1 is ENHRY and CDR2 SYGVKD. V shed 3 bases and J 1 base; nucleotides not matched to a gene: 17. The DNA for the CDR3 is TGTGCCATCAGTGAATCGGCGGGGTGGGCTAGCGGGGGGATATCCTACGAGCAGTACTTC. Translation gives CAISESAGWASGGISYEQYF.

The V and J genes are TRBV7-2 and TRBJ1-5; no definite D call. The CDR3 is 16 amino acids. The germline gives CDR1 SGHTA, CDR2 FQGNSA. V was shortened by 1 base and J by 2 bases, with 12 bases between the two germline ends. The CDR3 here is CASSLVGRACNQPQHF. The DNA of the CDR3 is TGTGCCAGCAGCTTAGTAGGGCGAGCGTGCAATCAGCCCCAGCATTTT. The full variable domain, rest sourced from reference TRBV7-2 and TRBJ1-5, is GAGVSQSPSNKVTEKGKDVELRCDPISGHTALYWYRQSLGQGLEFLIYFQGNSAPDKSGLPSDRFSAERTGGSVSTLTIQRTQQEDSAVYLCASSLVGRACNQPQHFGDGTRLSIL.

This clonotype was counted ten times or more. This chain joins TRBV7-9 and TRBJ2-7; no firm D call. Germline-derived CDR1 and CDR2 are SEHNR and FQNEAQ (reference sequence). This CDR3 is 15 amino acids long. Trimming removed 0 bases at V and 0 bases at J, with 9 bases between. The CDR3 coding sequence is TGTGCCAGCAGCTTAGCGGGTACTAACTCCTACGAGCAGTACTTC. This encodes CASSLAGTNSYEQYF.

V gene TRBV20-1 combines with J gene TRBJ1-3; no clear D. Trimming removed 0 bases from V and 2 bases from J, with 2 bases in between. The CDR3 has 12 amino acids. Germline V gene data show CDR1 as DFQATT and CDR2 as SNEGSKA (reference sequence). Here the CDR3 DNA reads TGCAGTGCTAGAGAGACTGGAAACACCATATATTTT. It translates to CSARETGNTIYF.

A note on this clonotype: An end of the junction differs from the germline gene, which may be a read error. The chain is built from TRBV27 and TRBJ1-1, with D maybe TRBD1 (6 bases). This CDR3 is built from 15 residues. Germline assignment: CDR1 MNHEY and CDR2 SMNVEV (reference sequence). Here the CDR3 reads CASSYRQDQNAEAFF. Written as DNA, the CDR3 is TGTGCCAGCAGTTATCGACAGGACCAGAACGCTGAAGCTTTCTTT.

There are many counts of this clonotype. This sequence joins TRBV6-1 and TRBJ2-1, with 7 bases aligning to TRBD2. The J segment lost 10 bases and the V segment lost 2 bases, leaving 5 bases of the junction unmatched. Germline loops: CDR1 MNHNS, CDR2 SASEGT. The CDR3 spans 13 residues. The DNA for the CDR3 is TGTGCCAGCAGTGAATATGGGGGGGACGAGCAGTTCTTC. Its protein product is CASSEYGGDEQFF.

This chain uses TRBV7-2 with TRBJ2-7; 9 positions agree with TRBD1. The germline V gene has CDR1 SGHTA and CDR2 FQGNSA. This CDR3 spans 16 amino acids. J was trimmed by 5 bases and V by 5 bases; bases with no gene match: 13. The CDR3 here is CASSAWDRDTLDEQYF. The CDR3 region has the DNA TGTGCCAGCAGCGCTTGGGACAGGGACACGCTCGACGAGCAGTACTTC. Drawing the rest from reference TRBV7-2 and TRBJ2-7, the complete variable domain is GAGVSQSPSNKVTEKGKDVELRCDPISGHTALYWYRQSLGQGLEFLIYFQGNSAPDKSGLPSDRFSAERTGGSVSTLTIQRTQQEDSAVYLCASSAWDRDTLDEQYFGPGTRLTVT.

Comment on this clonotype: This clone may be a read error of a much larger clone one base away. The chain carries TRBV12-3 or TRBV12-4 and TRBJ2-3, with D perhaps given as TRBD1 or TRBD2 (5 bases each). The V end lost 1 base, the J end lost 8 bases, and 16 bases lay between the germline ends. The CDR3 consists of 15 residues. CDR3 protein: CASSLVGPKLGTQYF. The CDR3, as DNA: TGTGCCAGCAGTTTAGTGGGACCGAAGTTGGGTACGCAGTATTTT.

About this clonotype itself: Just one base apart from a much larger clone, this may be a read error. The gene calls are TRBV6-5 and TRBJ1-2; D gene ambiguous. CDR1 MNHEY and CDR2 SVGAGI come from the germline V gene. The CDR3 is made up of 12 amino acids. V shed 0 bases and J shed 1 base, with 0 bases lying between them. CDR3 DNA: TGTGCCAGCAGTTACTCTAACTATGGCTACACCTTC. It yields the protein CASSYSNYGYTF.

The chain has TRBV9 and TRBJ1-2, with D uncertain. V was cut by 0 bases and J by 4 bases, with 13 bases left in between. CDR1 and CDR2 (germline): SGDLS, YYNGEE. This CDR3 has 15 amino acids. This chain's CDR3 is CASSVGGGLLYGYTF. The CDR3, as DNA: TGTGCCAGCAGCGTAGGGGGAGGACTCCTCTATGGCTACACCTTC.

This clonotype came up once. This likely comes from a read error, as the CDR3 has no conserved phenylalanine or tryptophan at its end. V and J are TRBV29-1 and TRBJ2-7; no reliable D call. CDR3 size: 14 residues. Trimming removed 7 bases from V and 2 bases from J, with 18 bases in between. Per germline, CDR1 SQVTM and CDR2 ANQGSEA. This CDR3 is CSAEGPGQTYEQYS. CDR3 DNA: TGCAGCGCCGAAGGTCCGGGTCAAACCTACGAGCAGTACTCC.

This sequence joins TRBV7-8 and TRBJ2-7; no clear D. Germline V lookup: CDR1 SGHVS, CDR2 FQNEAQ. V lost 3 bases and J 5 bases, leaving 2 bases between the germline ends. This CDR3 spans 10 amino acids. Written as DNA, the CDR3 is TGTGCCAGCAGCTTGGACGAGCAGTACTTC. This sequence encodes CASSLDEQYF.

CDR3 DNA: TGCAGTGCTTCCCTAGCGGCCCAAGAGACCCAGTACTTC. Its protein is CSASLAAQETQYF. The chain uses TRBV20-1 and TRBJ2-5; 7 nucleotides match TRBD2. V lost 5 bases, J lost 1 base, and 4 bases stayed unmatched. The V gene's germline CDR1 is DFQATT and CDR2 SNEGSKA (reference sequence). This CDR3 region has 13 residues.

This clonotype has ten or more counts. The genes are TRBV20-1 and TRBJ1-1, with 7 bases matching TRBD1. The CDR3 sequence is 15 residues long. V was clipped by 0 bases and J by 4 bases; unmatched bases: 8. CDR1 and CDR2 from the germline V gene are DFQATT and SNEGSKA (reference sequence). This CDR3 reads CSARDWEGAATEAFF. CDR3 DNA sequence: TGCAGTGCTAGAGATTGGGAGGGGGCGGCCACTGAAGCTTTCTTT.

The rearrangement links TRBV4-3 to TRBJ2-6; the match to TRBD1 covers 7 bases. The CDR3 runs 15 residues. CDR1 and CDR2 (germline): LGHNA, YSLEER. V gave up 1 base and J gave up 11 bases; unmatched junction bases: 8. This CDR3 reads CASSQGRQGAYVLTF. CDR3 nucleotide sequence: TGCGCCAGCAGCCAAGGGAGACAGGGCGCCTACGTCCTGACTTTC.

This clonotype was detected ten times or more. V is TRBV7-9 and J is TRBJ1-1; D unclear. The CDR3 runs 16 residues. Germline V gene lookup returns CDR1 SEHNR and CDR2 FQNEAQ (reference sequence). V gave up 2 bases and J gave up 0 bases, with 13 bases separating them. CDR3 amino acids: CASSLFRGLLNTEAFF. As DNA, the CDR3 is TGTGCCAGCAGCTTATTCCGAGGACTTCTGAACACTGAAGCTTTCTTT.